This T cell receptor (beta chain) derives from a study of tumour-infiltrating T cells in Burkitt lymphoma. Overall study context: This cohort included all epidemiological subtypes of Burkitt lymphoma. Productive clonality predicted overall and progression-free survival.

With regard to this clone: Its target is not known.

Assay: immunoSEQ multiplex PCR; the TCRdb copy retains only in-frame clones and omits some. The table has about 50,000 clones, roughly 30% seen once. General observations from the study: Several public clonotypes were shared across many Burkitt lymphoma patients.

Germline V gene sequence: CDR1 MGHRA, CDR2 YSYEKL. CDR3 length equals 16 residues. The J segment lost 3 bases and the V segment lost 1 base, leaving 5 bases of the junction unmatched. This chain connects TRBV4-1 to TRBJ2-1, with 8 bases matching TRBD2. Material for sequencing was tumor tissue. The receptor was derived from a human donor with Burkitt lymphoma. CDR3 region: CASSQVLAGFYNEQFF. The DNA for the CDR3 is TGCGCCAGCAGCCAAGTGCTAGCGGGTTTCTACAATGAGCAGTTCTTC.